The TCR beta chain described here comes from a study of blood T cells in healthy people across ages. This clonotype was picked up many times. Per the germline V gene, CDR1 is SGHTA and CDR2 is FQGNSA. The CDR3 length is 16 residues. Trimming at V came to 3 bases and at J to 3 bases, leaving 3 bases not matched to a gene. Next came a second PCR, run for 7 to 11 cycles, which used a sample-barcoded 5' primer along with a J-beta primer mix. TCRdb ran MiXCR on the 5' RACE reads and lists one entry per CDR3 protein. The table shows about 570,000 distinct CDR3 sequences, with 25% to 30% occurring only once.

V is TRBV7-2 and J is TRBJ2-5, with 14 nucleotides matching TRBD2. The sequencing input was blood. This clonotype originated in an older woman in good health. The CDR3 sequence is CASSLGTSGGEETQYF. The CDR3 DNA reads TGTGCCAGCAGCTTGGGGACTAGCGGGGGTGAAGAGACCCAGTACTTC.